A single TCR beta chain is shown here with its context. No antigen is known for it. This sample was included in a study of vaccination and CD4 T cells after COVID-19. Indicated treatment: roughly nine-day PBMC culture with coronavirus spike peptide pools or control peptides (ViraFEST assay). CD4+ T cells that had been cultured provided DNA sequenced with the Oncomine TCR Beta short-read assay. DNA came from CD4+ T cells after culture. TCRdb redid the calling of the PCR reads with MiXCR, one entry per CDR3 protein. The table includes some 7,700 distinct CDR3 sequences, roughly three fifths detected once. The germline CDR1 and CDR2 sequences are SGHRS and YFSETQ. Trimming took off 7 bases at V and 2 bases at J, with 13 bases between the two ends. The CDR3 is made up of 13 amino acids.

The gene calls are TRBV5-1 and TRBJ2-7; no clear D gene. The sequenced sample was CD4+ T cells from blood, cultured in vitro. The TCR sequence derives from a human donor who had recovered from COVID-19. CDR3 protein: CASSRVDTYEQYF. DNA for the CDR3: TGCGCCAGCTCACGAGTAGACACCTACGAGCAGTACTTC.